The rows below give T cell receptor beta chains drawn from one sample of a study of OX40 agonist ivuxolimab in advanced cancers. TCRdb keeps only in-frame clones here, not all; method: immunoSEQ multiplex PCR. This table holds some 150,000 clones, about 93% found once. Here the sequenced sample was CD4+ or CD8+ T cells sorted from blood, taken in a trial of the OX40 agonist ivuxolimab. All receptors come from an adult with an advanced solid tumor such as melanoma, head and neck, liver or kidney cancer. The CDR3 runs from the conserved cysteine through the conserved F or W. The D gene is left open where the match is weak.

CDR3: CASSSFPTGAPSGYTF
V: TRBV28
J: TRBJ1-2
D: TRBD1

CDR3: CASSSSGGAQSGYTF
V: TRBV5-1
J: TRBJ1-2
D: NA

CDR3: CASTLGGLAGASHEQYF
V: TRBV19
J: TRBJ2-7
D: TRBD2

CDR3: CASSSGTPSTEAFF
V: TRBV6-6
J: TRBJ1-1
D: NA

CDR3: CASSLGTSGRSYNEQFF
V: TRBV11-2
J: TRBJ2-1
D: TRBD2

CDR3: CASSGARDTQYF
V: TRBV5-4
J: TRBJ2-3
D: NA

CDR3: CASSTGAANEKLFF
V: TRBV2
J: TRBJ1-4
D: NA

CDR3: CASSVSASHGDLHYEQYF
V: TRBV9
J: TRBJ2-7
D: NA

CDR3: CASTLGSGLDKNIQYF
V: TRBV7-9
J: TRBJ2-4
D: NA

CDR3: CAWSVRTSGRNNEQFF
V: TRBV30
J: TRBJ2-1
D: TRBD2

CDR3: CASSLGPGRYEQYF
V: TRBV27
J: TRBJ2-7
D: NA

CDR3: CASSQVSTTGELFF
V: TRBV4-3
J: TRBJ2-2
D: NA

CDR3: CASSPDRGGYTF
V: TRBV7-2
J: TRBJ1-2
D: TRBD1

CDR3: CSVDRGAYEQYF
V: TRBV29-1
J: TRBJ2-7
D: NA

CDR3: CASSTSGTGDRYEQYF
V: TRBV27
J: TRBJ2-7
D: TRBD1

CDR3: CASSLSGQETQYF
V: TRBV5-6
J: TRBJ2-5
D: NA

CDR3: CASSQDPTGGGSYEQYF
V: TRBV4-2
J: TRBJ2-7
D: TRBD1

CDR3: CASSSTPSSGRTDTQYF
V: TRBV5-8
J: TRBJ2-3
D: TRBD2

CDR3: CASTPGGPNRGREKLFF
V: TRBV7-2
J: TRBJ1-4
D: TRBD1

CDR3: CASSQQGGGQPQHF
V: TRBV11-2
J: TRBJ1-5
D: NA

CDR3: CASSVVAGELFF
V: TRBV9
J: TRBJ2-2
D: NA